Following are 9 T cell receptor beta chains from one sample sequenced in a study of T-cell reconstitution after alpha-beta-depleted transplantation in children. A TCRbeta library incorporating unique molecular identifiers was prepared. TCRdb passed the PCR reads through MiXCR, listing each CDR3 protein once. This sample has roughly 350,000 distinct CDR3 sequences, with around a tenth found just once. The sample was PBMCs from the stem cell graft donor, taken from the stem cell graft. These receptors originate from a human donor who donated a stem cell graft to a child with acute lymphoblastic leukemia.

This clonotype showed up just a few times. The CDR3 loop is CSAVEPPTNEKLFF. CDR3 coding DNA: TGCAGTGCCGTAGAACCGCCAACTAATGAAAAACTGTTTTTT. V gene TRBV20-1 combines with J gene TRBJ1-4; D remains ambiguous. The CDR3 contains 14 residues. Germline V gives CDR1 DFQATT, CDR2 SNEGSKA (reference sequence). V lost 6 bases, J lost 0 bases, and 11 bases lay in between.

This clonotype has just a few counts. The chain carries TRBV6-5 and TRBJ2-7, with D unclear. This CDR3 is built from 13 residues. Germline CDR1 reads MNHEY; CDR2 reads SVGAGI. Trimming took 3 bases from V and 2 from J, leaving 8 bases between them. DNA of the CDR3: TGTGCCAGCAGTTATAGAGGCGCCTACGAGCAGTACTTC. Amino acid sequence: CASSYRGAYEQYF.

The CDR3 here is CASSESGATDTQYF. CDR3 DNA sequence: TGTGCCAGCAGCGAGAGCGGGGCCACAGATACGCAGTATTTT. The V gene is TRBV9, the J gene TRBJ2-3; the match to TRBD2 covers 7 bases. CDR3 length: 14 amino acids. Unmatched junction bases numbered 3, after V lost 3 bases and J lost 2 bases. CDR1 is SGDLS, CDR2 YYNGEE, per germline. The full variable domain, with the rest looked up from reference TRBV9 and TRBJ2-3, is DSGVTQTPKHLITATGQRVTLRCSPRSGDLSVYWYQQSLDQGLQFLIQYYNGEERAKGNILERFSAQQFPDLHSELNLSSLELGDSALYFCASSESGATDTQYFGPGTRLTVL.

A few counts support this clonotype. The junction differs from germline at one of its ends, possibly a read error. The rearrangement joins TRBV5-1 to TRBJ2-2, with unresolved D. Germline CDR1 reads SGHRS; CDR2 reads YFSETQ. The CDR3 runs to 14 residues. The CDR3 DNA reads TGCGCCAGCTGCTTGGACCCGATGACCGGGGAGCTGTTTTTT. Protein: CASCLDPMTGELFF.

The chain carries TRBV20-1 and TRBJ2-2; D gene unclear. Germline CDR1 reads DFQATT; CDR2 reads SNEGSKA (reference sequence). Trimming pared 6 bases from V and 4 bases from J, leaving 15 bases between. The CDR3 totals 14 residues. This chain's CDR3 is CSALPPGRTGELFF. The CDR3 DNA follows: TGCAGTGCCCTGCCTCCCGGACGCACCGGGGAGCTGTTTTTT.

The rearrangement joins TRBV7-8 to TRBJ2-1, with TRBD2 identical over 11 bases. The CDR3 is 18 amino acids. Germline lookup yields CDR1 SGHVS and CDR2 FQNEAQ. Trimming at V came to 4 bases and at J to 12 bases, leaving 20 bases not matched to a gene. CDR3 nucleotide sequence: TGTGCCAGCAGCTACCTTCCGGGGGACTTACTAGCGGGAGTGCCGCAGTTCTTC. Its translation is CASSYLPGDLLAGVPQFF.

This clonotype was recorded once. CDR3 sequence (DNA): TGCAGTGCTCGTACAGGGACAGATCTCTATAGCAATCAGCCCCAGCATTTT. This sequence encodes CSARTGTDLYSNQPQHF. This rearrangement joins TRBV20-1 to TRBJ1-5, with TRBD1 matching over 7 bases. CDR3 length: 17 amino acids. Germline assignment: CDR1 DFQATT and CDR2 SNEGSKA (reference sequence). Trimming removed 5 bases from V and 0 bases from J; junction bases left unmatched: 13.

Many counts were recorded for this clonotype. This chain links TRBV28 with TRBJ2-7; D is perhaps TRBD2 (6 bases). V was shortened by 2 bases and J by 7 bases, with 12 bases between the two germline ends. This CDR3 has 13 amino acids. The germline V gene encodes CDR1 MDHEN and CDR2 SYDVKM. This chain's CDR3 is CASSLQGREEQYF. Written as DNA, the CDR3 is TGTGCCAGCAGTTTACAGGGCCGGGAGGAGCAGTACTTC. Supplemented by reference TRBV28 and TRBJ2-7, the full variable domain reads DVKVTQSSRYLVKRTGEKVFLECVQDMDHENMFWYRQDPGLGLRLIYFSYDVKMKEKGDIPEGYSVSREKKERFSLILESASTNQTSMYLCASSLQGREEQYFGPGTRLTVT.

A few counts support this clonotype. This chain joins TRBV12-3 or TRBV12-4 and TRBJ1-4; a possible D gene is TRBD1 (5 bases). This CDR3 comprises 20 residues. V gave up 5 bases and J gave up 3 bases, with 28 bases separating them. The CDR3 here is CASSMIRRTNGRVANEKLFF. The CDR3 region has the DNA TGTGCCAGCAGTATGATCCGGAGGACAAACGGACGGGTGGCTAATGAAAAACTGTTTTTT.